This is a list of T cell receptor beta chains from one sample in a study of blood T cells in healthy people across ages. MiXCR, applied by TCRdb to the 5' RACE reads, yields one record per CDR3 protein. The repertoire holds about 970,000 distinct CDR3 sequences, with roughly 50% as singletons. The sequencing sample was made of blood. The receptors stem from a woman in her fifties or sixties in good health. The conserved cysteine and the conserved F or W are not part of the CDR3 here.

v_gene,j_gene,CDR3aa
TRBV20-1,TRBJ2-5,SATAGNIQETQY
TRBV6-2/TRBV6-3,TRBJ1-2,ASSASLGYGYT
TRBV10-3,NA,AISPRTSGNEQY
TRBV29-1,NA,SVETGRRGYEQY
TRBV29-1,NA,SVDRLAGGEQY
TRBV9,TRBJ2-7,ASSPSTSGRYEQY
TRBV5-1,TRBJ2-1,ASSLAWTSRYNEQC
TRBV20-1,TRBJ2-5,SAATGGLETQY
TRBV20-1,TRBJ2-5,SARDRGSSGATKVTQY
TRBV28,TRBJ2-4,ASSNRVGKNIQY
TRBV11-2,NA,ASSFGINRDRGPYEQY
TRBV20-1,TRBJ2-7,SANRDLTYEQY
TRBV5-1,TRBJ2-2,ASSVTVPGNTGELF
TRBV7-6,TRBJ2-1,ASSLASAEQF
TRBV4-3,TRBJ2-2,ASSQEVGTNTGELF
TRBV19,TRBJ1-5,ASSGGQH
TRBV20-1,TRBJ2-5,SATDRSVKRLETQY
TRBV27,TRBJ1-2,ASSFTWQGVDYGYT
TRBV20-1,TRBJ1-5,SASGPGQPQH
TRBV20-1,TRBJ2-1,SAKLIHREPVAETQF
TRBV7-9,TRBJ1-3,ASSLAGQISGNTIY
TRBV11-2,TRBJ2-5,ASSFTSGRLGETQY
TRBV18,TRBJ2-7,ASSPGQDAYEQY
TRBV25-1,TRBJ2-1,ASSRPGGKGDNEQF
TRBV7-2,TRBJ2-2,ASSASGTNTGELF
TRBV6-2/TRBV6-3,TRBJ2-6,ASSLQGTAGANVLT
TRBV19,TRBJ2-7,ASSIAREMDEQY
TRBV20-1,TRBJ2-1,SAPLGTSGRRSYNEQF
TRBV21-1,TRBJ2-5,ASSKEPRETQY
TRBV18,TRBJ2-3,ASSSTLTDTQY
TRBV5-5,TRBJ1-6,ASSLLSGTYTSPLH
TRBV5-1,TRBJ1-5,ASSLEPEQPQH
TRBV7-9,TRBJ2-1,ASSGLPNEQF
TRBV12-3/TRBV12-4,TRBJ2-1,ASSERGYSYNEQF
TRBV7-9,TRBJ1-1,ASRSTGGTEAF
TRBV4-1,TRBJ2-7,ASSQEGGAVYNEQY
TRBV7-9,TRBJ2-7,ASSQEDRLSYEQY
TRBV7-6,TRBJ2-5,ASSFDPSTSNERY
TRBV5-1,TRBJ2-3,ASSFEGIFTDTQY
TRBV12-3/TRBV12-4,TRBJ2-5,ASSLVPRGAQETQY
TRBV4-3,TRBJ2-7,ASSRQHRDEQY
TRBV7-8,TRBJ2-1,ASSWPSRGRDNEQF
TRBV5-1,NA,ASSSSGSQGGYEQY
TRBV7-2,TRBJ2-4,ASSLALRTIKNIQY
TRBV15,TRBJ1-2,ATSRESEYGYT
TRBV4-1,TRBJ2-5,ASSQEGPQVVGQY
TRBV20-1,TRBJ2-1,SARNRGRPGEQF
TRBV12-3/TRBV12-4,TRBJ2-1,ASSFFGRTLRDEQF
TRBV20-1,TRBJ2-7,SAIDLRERTYEQY
TRBV29-1,TRBJ2-7,SAYRDRDVGEQY
TRBV5-6,TRBJ2-5,ASSRRAVQINEQY
TRBV24-1,TRBJ2-3,ATSDLGLAGAPRDTQY
TRBV6-5,TRBJ1-6,ASSYDRGSPLH
TRBV6-1,TRBJ1-5,ASRLDAINQPQH
TRBV28,TRBJ2-7,ASSLNGYEQY
TRBV20-1,TRBJ2-1,SGTSGRGYNEQF
TRBV11-3,TRBJ2-3,ASSLGTDTEDTQY
TRBV10-3,TRBJ1-6,ASRGTDNNSPLH
TRBV20-1,TRBJ2-5,SARTSGNSGEQY
TRBV20-1,TRBJ1-2,SAPYTGTYGYT